Listed below are T cell receptor beta chains from one sample, sequenced in a study of T cell responses to AZD1222 COVID-19 vaccine. Sequenced by immunoSEQ multiplex PCR; TCRdb stores in-frame clones only, minus some. The data hold over 120,000 clones, with under 95% observed a single time. Sequences were derived from peripheral blood, sampled on day 0 of AZD1222 vaccination. All receptors derive from an adult in good health. CDR3s leave out the opening cysteine and the closing phenylalanine or tryptophan. The order of the fields is J gene, V gene, CDR3 protein.

J gene: TRBJ1-4; V gene: TRBV27; CDR3 protein: ASSPNAGQGTTNEKLF
J gene: TRBJ2-2; V gene: TRBV18; CDR3 protein: ASSPESGKETGELF
J gene: TRBJ1-2; V gene: TRBV5-1; CDR3 protein: ASRSLGNSNYGYT
J gene: TRBJ2-1; V gene: TRBV9; CDR3 protein: ASSPGQYNEQF
J gene: TRBJ1-6; V gene: TRBV7-8; CDR3 protein: ASSLGLENSPLH
J gene: TRBJ1-6; V gene: TRBV30; CDR3 protein: AWMANNSPLH
J gene: TRBJ1-6; V gene: TRBV30; CDR3 protein: AWTQGIGPNSPLH
J gene: TRBJ2-2; V gene: TRBV9; CDR3 protein: ASSVAGLSKNTGELF
J gene: TRBJ1-4; V gene: TRBV12-5; CDR3 protein: ASGSTGVKHEKLF
J gene: TRBJ2-7; V gene: TRBV30; CDR3 protein: AWTDRAYEQY
J gene: TRBJ1-5; V gene: TRBV9; CDR3 protein: ASSRGENQPQH
J gene: TRBJ1-6; V gene: TRBV30; CDR3 protein: AWGRTGRNSPLH
J gene: TRBJ2-1; V gene: TRBV5-5; CDR3 protein: ASSSGTSGGAYNEQF
J gene: TRBJ2-2; V gene: TRBV30; CDR3 protein: AWSANTGELF
J gene: TRBJ2-7; V gene: TRBV7-9; CDR3 protein: ASSRGAGSYEQY
J gene: TRBJ2-1; V gene: TRBV28; CDR3 protein: ASSPADKSGGL
J gene: TRBJ1-2; V gene: TRBV15; CDR3 protein: ATSRVDSLGGGYT
J gene: TRBJ2-3; V gene: TRBV7-2; CDR3 protein: ASSLGGTDTQY
J gene: TRBJ2-2; V gene: TRBV19; CDR3 protein: ASAPQNTGELF
J gene: TRBJ1-5; V gene: TRBV2; CDR3 protein: ASNQERNQPQH
J gene: TRBJ1-2; V gene: TRBV4-3; CDR3 protein: ASSQGGGNYGYT
J gene: TRBJ1-1; V gene: TRBV10-2; CDR3 protein: ASSWRVQEGRGTEAF
J gene: TRBJ2-3; V gene: TRBV11-3; CDR3 protein: ASSIGLAGFTDTQY
J gene: TRBJ2-1; V gene: TRBV9; CDR3 protein: ASSVARGGYNEQF
J gene: TRBJ1-4; V gene: TRBV11-2; CDR3 protein: ASSLGGVWGDEKLF
J gene: TRBJ2-2; V gene: TRBV5-1; CDR3 protein: ASSARTSGASLDTGELF
J gene: TRBJ2-1; V gene: TRBV7-9; CDR3 protein: ASSRLGRGKNSDEQF
J gene: TRBJ1-1; V gene: TRBV12-5; CDR3 protein: ASGFWLDVPMNTEAF
J gene: TRBJ1-2; V gene: TRBV7-9; CDR3 protein: ASSLVRVISGANYGYT
J gene: TRBJ1-3; V gene: TRBV7-8; CDR3 protein: ASSLGRAGNTIY
J gene: TRBJ2-6; V gene: TRBV5-6; CDR3 protein: ASSMSQGTGANVLT
J gene: TRBJ2-7; V gene: TRBV6-2/TRBV6-3; CDR3 protein: ASSYTGENYEQY
J gene: TRBJ1-5; V gene: TRBV6-2/TRBV6-3; CDR3 protein: ASSYFLPDQPQH
J gene: TRBJ1-1; V gene: TRBV10-3; CDR3 protein: AISGVQGGGTEAF
J gene: TRBJ1-2; V gene: TRBV2; CDR3 protein: ASSGGGAGASYGYT
J gene: TRBJ2-3; V gene: TRBV27; CDR3 protein: ASSPRPGGKEDTQY
J gene: TRBJ1-2; V gene: TRBV5-8; CDR3 protein: ASSYTGGSGYT
J gene: TRBJ1-3; V gene: TRBV6-5; CDR3 protein: ASSYSPGQGWATIY
J gene: TRBJ1-2; V gene: TRBV30; CDR3 protein: AWSAEPNYGYT
J gene: TRBJ1-4; V gene: TRBV19; CDR3 protein: ASSIDKRGGSGEKLF
J gene: TRBJ1-6; V gene: TRBV3-1/TRBV3-2; CDR3 protein: ASSLQGAPLH
J gene: TRBJ2-2; V gene: TRBV7-9; CDR3 protein: ASSRQGGPNTGELF
J gene: TRBJ1-5; V gene: TRBV6-5; CDR3 protein: ASSRGQVNQPQH
J gene: TRBJ1-1; V gene: TRBV6-4; CDR3 protein: AGQHTASVGTEAF
J gene: TRBJ1-4; V gene: TRBV2; CDR3 protein: ASSEGSRTGGEKLF
J gene: TRBJ2-3; V gene: TRBV3-1/TRBV3-2; CDR3 protein: ASSRGGGGGGDTQY
J gene: TRBJ1-6; V gene: TRBV5-4; CDR3 protein: ASSLAGGLNSPLH
J gene: TRBJ1-2; V gene: TRBV9; CDR3 protein: ASSEGTGVRDGYT
J gene: TRBJ1-6; V gene: TRBV2; CDR3 protein: ASSRVTDSPLH
J gene: TRBJ2-5; V gene: TRBV2; CDR3 protein: ASSHRDGETQY
J gene: TRBJ2-3; V gene: TRBV4-3; CDR3 protein: ASSQERGQLGTDTQY
J gene: TRBJ1-2; V gene: TRBV3-1/TRBV3-2; CDR3 protein: ASSRTQGARYGYT
J gene: TRBJ2-3; V gene: TRBV27; CDR3 protein: ASGFTDTQY
J gene: TRBJ1-4; V gene: TRBV10-3; CDR3 protein: AISEKGGNNDEKLF
J gene: TRBJ1-5; V gene: TRBV6-1; CDR3 protein: ASSEGLGGVQPQH
J gene: TRBJ1-2; V gene: TRBV30; CDR3 protein: AWSPYPIHT
J gene: TRBJ1-2; V gene: TRBV19; CDR3 protein: ASRTGQGNYGYT